The next 28 T cell receptor beta chains were all read from a single sample in a study of glioma-infiltrating T cells after dendritic cell vaccination. Assay used: immunoSEQ multiplex PCR; TCRdb lists only in-frame clones, some missing. The table includes approximately 90,000 clones, approximately 87% detected once. Material: blood, obtained before dendritic cell vaccination. These receptors all come from a human donor with glioblastoma.

This chain joins TRBV18 and TRBJ1-1; 8 bases are a match to TRBD1. CDR1 is KGHSH, CDR2 LQKENI, per germline. CDR3 size: 14 residues. Trimming removed 2 bases from V and 5 bases from J; junction bases left unmatched: 4. In DNA, the CDR3 is TGTGCCAGCTCACCAGCAGGGGGCCATACTGAAGCTTTCTTT. Translating gives CASSPAGGHTEAFF.

The chain uses TRBV18 and TRBJ1-4, with 9 bases fitting TRBD1. The CDR3 contains 15 residues. V shed 3 bases and J 7 bases; nucleotides not matched to a gene: 6. Germline V gene data show CDR1 as KGHSH and CDR2 as LQKENI. The CDR3 here is CASSPPGQGGEKLFF. The CDR3 bases are TGTGCCAGCTCACCCCCGGGACAGGGTGGTGAAAAACTGTTTTTT.

V and J are TRBV9 and TRBJ1-3, with D uncertain. CDR3 length: 13 amino acids. The germline CDR1 and CDR2 sequences are SGDLS and YYNGEE. The V gene lost 2 bases and the J gene lost 9 bases, with 12 bases spanning the gap. The CDR3 loop reads CASSVSLVGTIYF. CDR3 sequence (DNA): TGTGCCAGCAGCGTCTCCCTAGTCGGCACCATATATTTT. Drawing the rest from reference TRBV9 and TRBJ1-3, the complete variable domain is DSGVTQTPKHLITATGQRVTLRCSPRSGDLSVYWYQQSLDQGLQFLIQYYNGEERAKGNILERFSAQQFPDLHSELNLSSLELGDSALYFCASSVSLVGTIYFGEGSWLTVV.

V usage is TRBV7-2 and J usage is TRBJ1-2; D gene ambiguous. V lost 1 base to trimming and J lost 7 bases, with 13 bases between them. The CDR3 loop spans 14 amino acids. Germline CDR1 reads SGHTA; CDR2 reads FQGNSA. CDR3 amino acids: CASSLVGRAGGYTF. The CDR3 DNA reads TGTGCCAGCAGCTTAGTGGGCCGGGCGGGTGGCTACACCTTC.

The chain joins TRBV4-3 to TRBJ2-1; 9 nucleotides match TRBD2. Looked up from germline, CDR1 is LGHNA and CDR2 is YSLEER. J was trimmed by 5 bases and V by 0 bases; bases with no gene match: 11. The CDR3 is 18 amino acids. The CDR3 coding sequence is TGCGCCAGCAGCCAAGAAAGGGTGGGTAGCGGGAGCCACAATGAGCAGTTCTTC. As protein: CASSQERVGSGSHNEQFF.

The chain carries TRBV9 and TRBJ1-1; D remains ambiguous. The CDR3 consists of 14 residues. Germline V gene data show CDR1 as SGDLS and CDR2 as YYNGEE. With 0 bases removed from V and 3 bases from J, the gap between germline ends came to 9 bases. The CDR3 DNA follows: TGTGCCAGCAGCGTAGCTACAGTAGACACTGAAGCTTTCTTT. The encoded protein is CASSVATVDTEAFF.

The chain couples TRBV6-1 to TRBJ1-5; D perhaps matches TRBD1 (5 bases). The CDR3 spans 13 residues. With 5 bases removed from V and 3 bases from J, the gap between germline ends came to 8 bases. The germline gives CDR1 MNHNS, CDR2 SASEGT. CDR3 sequence: CASSRQINQPQHF. The CDR3 DNA sequence: TGTGCCAGCAGTAGACAGATCAATCAGCCCCAGCATTTT.

This rearrangement joins TRBV2 to TRBJ2-5; D may be TRBD1 (6 bases). Germline CDR1 reads SNHLY; CDR2 reads FYNNEI. V was pared by 4 bases and J by 5 bases, with 17 bases between. The CDR3 consists of 15 residues. The DNA for the CDR3 is TGTGCCAGCAGTGGGTCCTCATGGACAGATGAGACCCAGTACTTC. This encodes CASSGSSWTDETQYF.

This chain uses TRBV5-5 with TRBJ1-6; no clear D. Germline lookup yields CDR1 SGHKS and CDR2 YYEKEE (reference sequence). V gave up 3 bases and J gave up 3 bases, with 10 bases separating them. The CDR3 extends over 15 amino acids. CDR3 loop: CASSSREDYNSPLHF. The CDR3 DNA follows: TGTGCCAGCAGCTCCAGAGAGGACTATAATTCACCCCTCCACTTT.

The rearrangement links TRBV18 to TRBJ1-2; TRBD1 agrees at 8 bases. V dropped 3 bases and J dropped 3; count of bases not matched to a gene: 12. This CDR3 contains 17 residues. Germline V lookup: CDR1 KGHSH, CDR2 LQKENI. The CDR3 sequence is CASSPTHDRGLDYGYTF. The CDR3 nucleotides read TGTGCCAGCTCACCGACGCATGACAGGGGTCTGGACTATGGCTACACCTTC.

The rearrangement uses TRBV5-6 and TRBJ2-7, with 9 positions matching TRBD1. Germline assignment: CDR1 SGHDT and CDR2 YYEEEE. This CDR3 has 15 residues. V trimming: 0 bases; J trimming: 2 bases; junction bases outside the gene matches: 3. The CDR3 bases are TGTGCCAGCAGCTTGGGGGGACAGGGAGCCTACGAGCAGTACTTC. Translating it yields CASSLGGQGAYEQYF.

V usage is TRBV19 and J usage is TRBJ2-2; D ambiguous. V shed 5 bases and J shed 0 bases, with 10 bases lying between them. Germline assignment: CDR1 LNHDA and CDR2 SQIVND (reference sequence). This CDR3 comprises 15 residues. The CDR3 region is CASSPTAPNTGELFF. The CDR3 bases are TGTGCCAGTAGTCCGACTGCACCGAACACCGGGGAGCTGTTTTTT.

The V call is TRBV5-1, the J call TRBJ2-5, with a tentative D call TRBD2 (5 bases). The CDR3 runs to 15 residues. Trimming pared 0 bases from V and 3 bases from J, leaving 12 bases between. Germline assignment: CDR1 SGHRS and CDR2 YFSETQ. The CDR3 DNA sequence: TGCGCCAGCAGCTTGGATGGGCGGGCCGAAGAGACCCAGTACTTC. Its translation is CASSLDGRAEETQYF.

The J gene is TRBJ1-2, the V gene TRBV14; 7 nucleotides match TRBD1. Looked up from germline, CDR1 is SGHDN and CDR2 is FVKESK. The CDR3 contains 13 residues. The trim removed 4 bases at V and 7 bases at J, leaving 6 bases unmatched. The CDR3 reads CASSRTGAGGYTF. The CDR3 region has the DNA TGTGCCAGCAGCCGAACAGGGGCGGGTGGCTACACCTTC.

The V call is TRBV6-1, the J call TRBJ2-1; D remains ambiguous. Germline V gives CDR1 MNHNS, CDR2 SASEGT. This CDR3 contains 14 residues. V was shortened by 10 bases and J by 1 base, with 14 bases between the two germline ends. CDR3 sequence: CATLGTSSYNEQFF. CDR3 in DNA: TGTGCCACCCTAGGTACCTCTTCCTACAATGAGCAGTTCTTC.

The genes are TRBV19 and TRBJ1-5; perhaps TRBD1 as D (6 bases). CDR3 size: 13 residues. V lost 2 bases to trimming and J lost 7 bases, with 9 bases between them. The germline V gene encodes CDR1 LNHDA and CDR2 SQIVND (reference sequence). This CDR3 reads CASSIMGAQPQHF. The CDR3 nucleotides are TGTGCCAGTAGTATAATGGGGGCCCAGCCCCAGCATTTT. Variable domain in full (rest from reference TRBV19 and TRBJ1-5): DGGITQSPKYLFRKEGQNVTLSCEQNLNHDAMYWYRQDPGQGLRLIYYSQIVNDFQKGDIAEGYSVSREKKESFPLTVTSAQKNPTAFYLCASSIMGAQPQHFGDGTRLSIL.

In DNA, the CDR3 is TGTGCCAGCAGCTTAGTACTAGCGGGAGAAGAGACCCAGTACTTC. This codes for CASSLVLAGEETQYF. V and J are TRBV11-3 and TRBJ2-5; 11 positions agree with TRBD2. The CDR3 is 15 amino acids. The V gene's germline CDR1 is SGHNT and CDR2 YENEEA. V shed 1 base and J 3 bases; nucleotides not matched to a gene: 1.

The chain links TRBV6-1 to TRBJ2-7; D is uncertain. V lost 1 base and J 3 bases, leaving 4 bases between the germline ends. This CDR3 contains 12 residues. The V gene's germline CDR1 is MNHNS and CDR2 SASEGT. CDR3: CASSEGRYEQYF. CDR3 nucleotide sequence: TGTGCCAGCAGTGAAGGTCGCTACGAGCAGTACTTC.

The CDR3 DNA is TGTGCCAGCAGCCCACTCAGGGGGCGCGGGAATAAGAACACTGAAGCTTTCTTT. Its protein product is CASSPLRGRGNKNTEAFF. The chain carries TRBV5-4 and TRBJ1-1; 8 positions agree with TRBD1. Germline assignment: CDR1 SGHNT and CDR2 YYREEE (reference sequence). This CDR3 spans 18 amino acids. J lost 1 base, V lost 4 bases, and 15 bases had no gene match.

The gene calls are TRBV7-2 and TRBJ2-1; D is ambiguous. Trimming removed 5 bases at V and 4 bases at J, with 9 bases between. In germline, CDR1 is SGHTA, CDR2 FQGNSA. The CDR3 has 13 residues. CDR3 sequence reads: CASSHGLYNEQFF. The CDR3 coding sequence is TGTGCCAGCAGCCACGGGTTATACAATGAGCAGTTCTTC. Supplemented by reference TRBV7-2 and TRBJ2-1, the full variable domain reads GAGVSQSPSNKVTEKGKDVELRCDPISGHTALYWYRQSLGQGLEFLIYFQGNSAPDKSGLPSDRFSAERTGGSVSTLTIQRTQQEDSAVYLCASSHGLYNEQFFGPGTRLTVL.

The CDR3 loop reads CASSSLDRAGMTEAFF. The CDR3 nucleotides are TGTGCCAGCAGTTCCCTGGACAGGGCAGGTATGACTGAAGCTTTCTTT. The chain is built from TRBV27 and TRBJ1-1, with 8 bases fitting TRBD1. Per the germline V gene, CDR1 is MNHEY and CDR2 is SMNVEV (reference sequence). This CDR3 is 16 amino acids long. Unmatched junction bases numbered 12, after V lost 4 bases and J lost 5 bases.

The rearrangement uses TRBV18 and TRBJ1-1, with D possibly being TRBD1 (6 bases). V was shortened by 5 bases and J by 4 bases, with 14 bases between the two germline ends. Germline-derived CDR1 and CDR2 are KGHSH and LQKENI. This CDR3 contains 14 residues. This CDR3 is CASSSGHLVTEAFF. The CDR3, as DNA: TGTGCCAGCTCATCGGGACACCTGGTCACTGAAGCTTTCTTT.

The chain recombines TRBV19 with TRBJ2-7; D remains ambiguous. Germline lookup yields CDR1 LNHDA and CDR2 SQIVND (reference sequence). Deletions cut 5 bases from V and 2 bases from J, with 22 bases between. This CDR3 region has 17 residues. CDR3 bases: TGTGCCAGTAGTCAATGGGTGGCCGGGTCCTCCGCCTACGAGCAGTACTTC. As protein: CASSQWVAGSSAYEQYF.

This sequence joins TRBV27 and TRBJ2-5; D may be TRBD1 (5 bases). V was cut by 11 bases and J by 4 bases, with 14 bases left in between. CDR1 and CDR2 (germline): MNHEY, SMNVEV (reference sequence). This CDR3 has 12 amino acids. The CDR3 DNA is TGTGCCGTGGGCGGACAAAGAGAGACCCAGTACTTC. Translated, it gives CAVGGQRETQYF.

This clone was counted only a few times. The chain carries TRBV11-3 and TRBJ2-1, with a tentative D call TRBD2 (5 bases). Germline V lookup: CDR1 SGHNT, CDR2 YENEEA. Deletions cut 1 base from V and 9 bases from J, with 16 bases between. The CDR3 length is 15 residues. The CDR3 loop is CASSLGTVREGEQFF. The CDR3 DNA sequence: TGTGCCAGCAGCTTAGGGACTGTTCGGGAAGGTGAGCAGTTCTTC.

The sample holds a few counts of this clone. This chain joins TRBV7-3 and TRBJ1-1, with D unclear. V gave up 2 bases and J gave up 0 bases, with 7 bases separating them. CDR1 is SGHTA and CDR2 is FQGTGA in the germline V gene. The CDR3 is made up of 14 amino acids. The chain's CDR3 is CASSLSSLNTEAFF. CDR3 sequence (DNA): TGTGCCAGCAGCTTATCGAGTCTGAACACTGAAGCTTTCTTT. The full variable domain, in which reference TRBV7-3 and TRBJ1-1 provide the parts outside the CDR3, is GAGVSQTPSNKVTEKGKYVELRCDPISGHTALYWYRQSLGQGPEFLIYFQGTGAADDSGLPNDRFFAVRPEGSVSTLKIQRTERGDSAVYLCASSLSSLNTEAFFGQGTRLTVV.

This clone was observed once. The chain recombines TRBV19 with TRBJ1-2, with D possibly being TRBD1 (5 bases). The CDR3 sequence is 13 residues long. CDR1 LNHDA and CDR2 SQIVND come from the germline V gene (reference sequence). The V and J ends lost 5 bases and 7 bases respectively, with 14 bases between them. The CDR3 region has the DNA TGTGCCAGTAGTCCCGAAGGGACTGGTGGCTACACCTTC. This translates into CASSPEGTGGYTF.

The chain has TRBV6-1 and TRBJ2-7, with 8 bases identical to TRBD2. The CDR3 has 13 amino acids. CDR1 and CDR2 (germline): MNHNS, SASEGT. With 6 bases clipped from V and 3 bases from J, the junction kept 4 bases outside the gene matches. This CDR3 reads CASSRLANYEQYF. As DNA, the CDR3 is TGTGCCAGCAGCAGACTAGCGAACTACGAGCAGTACTTC.